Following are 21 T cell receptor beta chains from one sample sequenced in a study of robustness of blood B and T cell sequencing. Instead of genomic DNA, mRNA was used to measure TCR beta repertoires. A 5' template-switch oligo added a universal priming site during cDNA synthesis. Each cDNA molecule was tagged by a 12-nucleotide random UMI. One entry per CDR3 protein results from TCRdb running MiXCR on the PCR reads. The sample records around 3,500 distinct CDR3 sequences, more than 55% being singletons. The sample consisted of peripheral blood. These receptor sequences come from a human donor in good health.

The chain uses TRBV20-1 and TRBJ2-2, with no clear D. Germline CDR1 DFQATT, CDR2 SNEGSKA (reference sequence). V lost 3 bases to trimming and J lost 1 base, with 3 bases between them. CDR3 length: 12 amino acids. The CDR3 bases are TGCAGTGCTAGGGAGAACACCGGGGAGCTGTTTTTT. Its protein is CSARENTGELFF.

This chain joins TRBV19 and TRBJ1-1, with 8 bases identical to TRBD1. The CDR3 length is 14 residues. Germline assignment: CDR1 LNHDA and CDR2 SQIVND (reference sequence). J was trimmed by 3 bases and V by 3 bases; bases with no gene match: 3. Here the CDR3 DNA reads TGTGCCAGTAGTATTACAGGGGGTGACACTGAAGCTTTCTTT. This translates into CASSITGGDTEAFF.

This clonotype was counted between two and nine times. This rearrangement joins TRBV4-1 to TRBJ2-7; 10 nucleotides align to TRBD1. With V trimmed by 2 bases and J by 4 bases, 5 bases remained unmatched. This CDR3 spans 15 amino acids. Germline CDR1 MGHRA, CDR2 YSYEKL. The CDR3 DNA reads TGCGCCAGCAGCCAAACCGGGACAGGGGCGTACGAGCAGTACTTC. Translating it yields CASSQTGTGAYEQYF.

CDR3 in amino acids: CATSDSGGAVDTQYF. The CDR3 region has the DNA TGTGCCACCAGTGATTCAGGGGGCGCGGTAGATACGCAGTATTTT. The J gene is TRBJ2-3, the V gene TRBV24-1; 8 positions agree with TRBD1. Unmatched junction bases numbered 5, after V lost 2 bases and J lost 5 bases. The length of the CDR3 is 15 residues. CDR1 is KGHDR, CDR2 SFDVKD, per germline.

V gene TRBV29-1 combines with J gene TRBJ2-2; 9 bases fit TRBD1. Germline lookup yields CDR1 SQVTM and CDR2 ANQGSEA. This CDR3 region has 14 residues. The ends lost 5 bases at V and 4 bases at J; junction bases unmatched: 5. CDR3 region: CSVSETGGTGELFF. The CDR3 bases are TGCAGCGTTTCGGAGACAGGGGGCACCGGGGAGCTGTTTTTT.

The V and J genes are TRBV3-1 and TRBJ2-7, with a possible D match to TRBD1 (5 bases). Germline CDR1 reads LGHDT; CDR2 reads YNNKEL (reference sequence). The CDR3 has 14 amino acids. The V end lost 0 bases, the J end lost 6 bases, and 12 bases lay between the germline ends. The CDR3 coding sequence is TGTGCCAGCAGCCAAGAACTGGACAACGGCGAGCAGTACTTC. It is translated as CASSQELDNGEQYF.

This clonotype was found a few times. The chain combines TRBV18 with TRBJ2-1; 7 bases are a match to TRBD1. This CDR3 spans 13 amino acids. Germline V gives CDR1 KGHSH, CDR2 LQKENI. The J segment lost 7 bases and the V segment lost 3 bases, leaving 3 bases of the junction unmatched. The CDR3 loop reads CASSPDRENEQFF. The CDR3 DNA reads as TGTGCCAGCTCACCCGACAGGGAAAATGAGCAGTTCTTC.

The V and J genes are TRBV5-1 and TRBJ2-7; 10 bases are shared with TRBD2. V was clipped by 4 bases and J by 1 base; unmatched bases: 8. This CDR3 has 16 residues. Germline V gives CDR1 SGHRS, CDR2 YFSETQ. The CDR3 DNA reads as TGCGCCAGCAGCCCGGGAGTACTAGCGGGGTCCTACGAGCAGTACTTC. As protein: CASSPGVLAGSYEQYF.

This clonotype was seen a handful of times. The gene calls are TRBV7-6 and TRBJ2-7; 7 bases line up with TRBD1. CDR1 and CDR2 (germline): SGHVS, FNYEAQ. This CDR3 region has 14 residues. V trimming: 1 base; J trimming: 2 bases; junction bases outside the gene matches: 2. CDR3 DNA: TGTGCCAGCAGCTTAGGGGACAGCCCCTACGAGCAGTACTTC. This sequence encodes CASSLGDSPYEQYF.

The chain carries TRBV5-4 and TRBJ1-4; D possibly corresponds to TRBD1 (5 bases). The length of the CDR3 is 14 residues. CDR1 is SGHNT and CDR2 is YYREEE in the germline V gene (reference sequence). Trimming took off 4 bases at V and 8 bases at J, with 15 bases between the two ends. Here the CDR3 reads CASSLDNVGEKLFF. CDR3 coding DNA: TGTGCCAGCAGCCTGGACAACGTCGGAGAAAAACTGTTTTTT.

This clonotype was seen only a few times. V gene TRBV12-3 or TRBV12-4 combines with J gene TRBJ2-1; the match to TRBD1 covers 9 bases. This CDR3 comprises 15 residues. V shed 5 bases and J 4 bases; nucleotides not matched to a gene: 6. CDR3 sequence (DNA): TGTGCCAGCAGTACGACCGGGACAGGGTACAATGAGCAGTTCTTC. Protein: CASSTTGTGYNEQFF.

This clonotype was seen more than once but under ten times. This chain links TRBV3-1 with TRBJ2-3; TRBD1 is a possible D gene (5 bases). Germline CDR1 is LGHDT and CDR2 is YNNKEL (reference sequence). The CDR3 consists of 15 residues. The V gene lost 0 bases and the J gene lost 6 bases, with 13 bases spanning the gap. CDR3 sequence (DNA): TGTGCCAGCAGCCAAGACCGCCTGGGGCCTGATACGCAGTATTTT. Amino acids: CASSQDRLGPDTQYF.

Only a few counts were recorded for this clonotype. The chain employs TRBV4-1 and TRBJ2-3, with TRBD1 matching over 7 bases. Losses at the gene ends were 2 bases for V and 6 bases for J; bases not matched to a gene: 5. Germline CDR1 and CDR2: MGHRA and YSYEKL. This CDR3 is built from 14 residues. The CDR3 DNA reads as TGCGCCAGCAGCCAACGGACAGGTCTTGATACGCAGTATTTT. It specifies CASSQRTGLDTQYF.

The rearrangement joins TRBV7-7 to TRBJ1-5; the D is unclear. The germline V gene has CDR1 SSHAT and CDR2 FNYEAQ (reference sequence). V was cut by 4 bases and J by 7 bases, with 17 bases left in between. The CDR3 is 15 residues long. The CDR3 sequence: CASSSPQRVRQPQHF. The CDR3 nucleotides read TGTGCCAGCAGCTCCCCCCAAAGGGTCAGACAGCCCCAGCATTTT.

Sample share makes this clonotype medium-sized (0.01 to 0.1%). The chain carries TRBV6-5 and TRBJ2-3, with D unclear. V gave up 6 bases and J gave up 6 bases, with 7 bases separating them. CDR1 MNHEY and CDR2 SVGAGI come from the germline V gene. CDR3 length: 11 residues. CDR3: CASSLGDTQYF. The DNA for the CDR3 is TGTGCCAGCAGCCTGGGGGATACGCAGTATTTT.

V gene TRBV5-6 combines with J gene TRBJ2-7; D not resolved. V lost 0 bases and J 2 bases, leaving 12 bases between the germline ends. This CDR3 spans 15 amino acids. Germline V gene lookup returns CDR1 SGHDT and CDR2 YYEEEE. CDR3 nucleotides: TGTGCCAGCAGCTTGGGGCTCGGCAGTGCCTACGAGCAGTACTTC. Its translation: CASSLGLGSAYEQYF.

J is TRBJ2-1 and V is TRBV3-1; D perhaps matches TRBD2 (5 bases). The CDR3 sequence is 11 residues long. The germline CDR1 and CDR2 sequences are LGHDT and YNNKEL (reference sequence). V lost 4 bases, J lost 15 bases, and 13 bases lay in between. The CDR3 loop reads CASSRGETRFF. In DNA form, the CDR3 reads TGTGCCAGCAGCCGGGGAGAAACCCGGTTCTTC.

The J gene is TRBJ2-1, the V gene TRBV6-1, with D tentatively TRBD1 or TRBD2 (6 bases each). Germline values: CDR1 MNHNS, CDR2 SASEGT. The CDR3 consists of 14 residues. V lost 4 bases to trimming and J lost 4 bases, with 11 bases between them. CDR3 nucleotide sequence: TGTGCCAGCAGTGTGGGGGGCAAATACAATGAGCAGTTCTTC. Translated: CASSVGGKYNEQFF.

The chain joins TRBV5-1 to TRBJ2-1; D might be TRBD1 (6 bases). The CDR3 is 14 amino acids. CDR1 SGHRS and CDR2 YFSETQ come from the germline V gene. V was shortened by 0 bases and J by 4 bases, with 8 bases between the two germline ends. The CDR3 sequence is CASSLEGQYNEQFF. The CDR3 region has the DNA TGCGCCAGCAGCTTGGAAGGACAGTACAATGAGCAGTTCTTC.

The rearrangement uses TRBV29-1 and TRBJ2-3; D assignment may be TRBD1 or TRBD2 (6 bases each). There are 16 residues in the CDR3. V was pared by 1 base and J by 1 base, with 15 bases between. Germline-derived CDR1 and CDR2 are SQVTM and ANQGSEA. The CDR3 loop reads CSVEGGRGAGTDTQYF. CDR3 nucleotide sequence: TGCAGCGTTGAAGGGGGAAGGGGGGCCGGCACAGATACGCAGTATTTT.

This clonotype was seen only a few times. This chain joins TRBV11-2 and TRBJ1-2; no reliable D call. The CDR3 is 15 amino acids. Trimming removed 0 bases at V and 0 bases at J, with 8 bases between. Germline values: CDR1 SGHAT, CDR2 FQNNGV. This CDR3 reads CASSLEGRANYGYTF. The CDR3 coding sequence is TGTGCCAGCAGCTTAGAGGGGAGAGCTAACTATGGCTACACCTTC.